This T cell receptor beta chain was identified in a study of T cells in tumors after PD-1 blockade. Looking at the study overall: No patient had prior checkpoint blockade, systemic immunosuppression, or radiotherapy within 4 weeks. A subset received ongoing vismodegib 150 mg daily alongside anti-PD-1 therapy.

In regard to this clone: Its antigen is unidentified.

Genomic DNA template from tumor biopsies or peripheral blood, roughly 616 ng to 6,500 ng input. Study-level results: Some novel exhausted tumor clones appeared in pre-treatment blood, suggesting peripheral recruitment.

The data were produced by immunoSEQ multiplex PCR, yet TCRdb's version contains in-frame clones alone and is incomplete. The data show about 20,000 clones, approximately 78% seen once. The CDR3 contains 19 residues. The germline V gene encodes CDR1 SNHLY and CDR2 FYNNEI. The trim removed 11 bases at V and 0 bases at J, leaving 21 bases unmatched. The sequence was obtained from a human donor with basal cell carcinoma. V is TRBV2 and J is TRBJ2-1; 8 nucleotides agree with TRBD2. Sequenced here: PBMCs, sampled before anti-PD-1 treatment. CDR3 nucleotides: TGTGCCTGCTGTCACGGGGGGGCGGGGGTGGGGAGCTCCTACAATGAGCAGTTCTTC. Translating it yields CACCHGGAGVGSSYNEQFF.